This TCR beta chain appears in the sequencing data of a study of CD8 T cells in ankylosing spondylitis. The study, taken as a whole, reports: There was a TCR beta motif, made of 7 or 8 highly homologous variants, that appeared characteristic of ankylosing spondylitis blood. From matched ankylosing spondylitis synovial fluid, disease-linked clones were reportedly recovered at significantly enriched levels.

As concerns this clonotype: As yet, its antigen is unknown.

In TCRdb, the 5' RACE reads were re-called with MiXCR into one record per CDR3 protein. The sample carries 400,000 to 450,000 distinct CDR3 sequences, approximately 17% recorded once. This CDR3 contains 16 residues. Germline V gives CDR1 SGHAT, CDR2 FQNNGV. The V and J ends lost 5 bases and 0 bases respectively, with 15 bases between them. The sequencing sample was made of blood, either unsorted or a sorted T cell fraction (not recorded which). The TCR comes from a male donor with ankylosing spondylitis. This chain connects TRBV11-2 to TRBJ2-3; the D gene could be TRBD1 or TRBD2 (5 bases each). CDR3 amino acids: CASSVRDGGSTDTQYF. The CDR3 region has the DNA TGTGCCAGCAGCGTCCGGGACGGCGGAAGCACAGATACGCAGTATTTT. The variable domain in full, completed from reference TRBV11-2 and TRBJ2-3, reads EAGVAQSPRYKIIEKRQSVAFWCNPISGHATLYWYQQILGQGPKLLIQFQNNGVVDDSQLPKDRFSAERLKGVDSTLKIQPAKLEDSAVYLCASSVRDGGSTDTQYFGPGTRLTVL.